This TCR beta chain emerged from a study of cytomegalovirus exposure and HLA in healthy donors. Overall study results and limits: The study flagged fewer than 200 TCR beta chains as cytomegalovirus-associated.

In regard to this clone: Its specificity is not known.

There are 13 residues in the CDR3. Trimming shortened V by 3 bases and J by 3 bases, and 6 bases separated the two germline ends. Germline V lookup: CDR1 MNHEY, CDR2 SMNVEV (reference sequence). Healthy donors of bone marrow made up the group. Researchers ran the PCR with 60 Vbeta and 13 Jbeta primers. TCRdb's table, derived via immunoSEQ multiplex PCR, lists solely in-frame clones and lacks some. The table includes approximately 150,000 clones, over 70% detected once. This TCR derives from a man between 50 and 59 years old in good health and CMV-seropositive. V is TRBV27 and J is TRBJ1-5; D not resolved. Input material: PBMCs. The CDR3 DNA sequence: TGTGCCAGCAGTTTTTCCCTCAATCAGCCCCAGCATTTT. It codes for CASSFSLNQPQHF.